The entry that follows covers one T cell receptor (beta chain) sequence. These data are taken from a study of OX40 agonist ivuxolimab in advanced cancers. Across the whole study: Partial responses occurred in Three dose-escalation patients, one with hepatocellular carcinoma and two with cutaneous melanoma.

The V gene lost 4 bases and the J gene lost 9 bases, with 20 bases spanning the gap. CDR1 and CDR2 (germline): SGHRS, YFSETQ. This CDR3 spans 14 amino acids. Generated by immunoSEQ multiplex PCR, the TCRdb table keeps only in-frame clones and is missing some. Of more than 45,000 clones detected, approximately 80% appear once; the ten largest clones hold 0.75%. The rearrangement links TRBV5-1 to TRBJ2-7; the D call may be TRBD1 or TRBD2 (5 bases each). This TCR was recovered from an adult with an advanced solid tumor such as melanoma, head and neck, liver or kidney cancer. Sequences were derived from CD4+ or CD8+ T cells sorted from blood, sampled in a trial of the OX40 agonist ivuxolimab. CDR3 protein: CASSRPGTPVGQYF. The CDR3, as DNA: TGCGCCAGCAGCCGTCCCGGGACCCCTGTTGGGCAGTACTTC.